By proportion, the clone carrying this T cell receptor (beta chain) is medium-sized. Its matching antigen is unknown. TCRdb ran MiXCR on the multiplex PCR reads and lists one entry per CDR3 protein. The sample includes some 53,000 distinct CDR3 sequences, roughly 39% of them seen just once. V lost 2 bases and J lost 8, with 21 bases in between. The germline V gene encodes CDR1 DFQATT and CDR2 SNEGSKA (reference sequence). The CDR3 is made up of 16 amino acids. This entry belongs to a study of breast tumors, draining lymph nodes, adjacent tissues. The study's findings and limits: Compared with basal-like, luminal-like tumors shared significantly more repertoire with nontumor tissue. Tumor T cell lymph node origin was a supported hypothesis, not proven.

The V call is TRBV20-1, the J call TRBJ1-4; D possibly corresponds to TRBD1 (6 bases). Sequences were obtained from breast tumor tissue. This receptor was identified in a female donor with breast cancer. Some clones in this sample may be carry-over from other donors' samples. In DNA form, the CDR3 reads TGCAGTGCTAGAAGGACAGCACGCTCTAAGAACGAAAAACTGTTTTTT. Encoded protein: CSARRTARSKNEKLFF.